Listed here are 15 T cell receptor beta chains from one sample, sequenced in a study of shared clonotypes between healthy human individuals. Method: immunoSEQ multiplex PCR; TCRdb's copy keeps in-frame clones and lacks some. The table lists hundreds of thousands of clones, roughly 79% of them singletons, with more than 10% in the top ten. Sample: PBMCs. These receptors were obtained from a middle-aged woman in good health. Some clones in this sample may be carry-over from other donors' samples.

This chain links TRBV28 with TRBJ2-7; the D is unclear. Germline V gene sequence: CDR1 MDHEN, CDR2 SYDVKM. The CDR3 is 13 residues long. Between the trimmed V and J ends, which lost 7 bases and 2 bases, there was a span of 12 bases. The CDR3 DNA is TGTGCCAGCACCAAGGCACCGACCTACGAGCAGTACTTC. It codes for CASTKAPTYEQYF.

This clone was picked up many times. This chain connects TRBV5-1 to TRBJ2-5; 7 bases are a match to TRBD1. The CDR3 contains 15 residues. With 4 bases clipped from V and 5 bases from J, the junction kept 11 bases outside the gene matches. Germline V lookup: CDR1 SGHRS, CDR2 YFSETQ. The CDR3 spells CASSPGEGGWETQYF. The CDR3, as DNA: TGCGCCAGCAGCCCAGGCGAAGGGGGCTGGGAGACCCAGTACTTC.

The rearrangement joins TRBV30 to TRBJ1-6, with TRBD1 matching 10 bases. This CDR3 has 16 residues. Germline values: CDR1 GTSNPN, CDR2 SVGIG (reference sequence). V gave up 5 bases and J gave up 9 bases; unmatched junction bases: 13. The CDR3 is CAWDFPGQGWGSPLHF. The DNA of the CDR3 is TGTGCCTGGGACTTCCCGGGACAGGGGTGGGGTTCACCCCTCCACTTT.

The chain links TRBV28 to TRBJ1-4; D call uncertain. CDR1 is MDHEN and CDR2 is SYDVKM in the germline V gene. This CDR3 is built from 14 residues. Trimming cost V 6 bases and J 3 bases, with 11 bases left between them. The CDR3 reads CASRDRVSNEKLFF. CDR3 sequence (DNA): TGTGCCAGCAGAGACCGTGTTTCTAATGAAAAACTGTTTTTT.

Comment on this clone: This could be a read error, since a much larger clone is one nucleotide away. The rearrangement joins TRBV7-9 to TRBJ2-1; the D gene is possibly TRBD1 (5 bases). Germline V gene lookup returns CDR1 SEHNR and CDR2 FQNEAQ (reference sequence). This CDR3 is 12 amino acids long. V was shortened by 5 bases and J by 7 bases, with 9 bases between the two germline ends. The CDR3 DNA follows: TGTGCCAGCAGCCCTCGACAGAATGAGCAGTTCTTC. Amino acid sequence: CASSPRQNEQFF.

This clone has a single count. The rearrangement uses TRBV14 and TRBJ1-4; D is uncertain. The CDR3 covers 14 residues. The V end lost 1 base, the J end lost 10 bases, and 13 bases lay between the germline ends. Germline CDR1 is SGHDN and CDR2 is FVKESK. The CDR3 loop reads CASSQGRAAGKLFF. The CDR3 region has the DNA TGTGCCAGCAGCCAAGGAAGGGCTGCTGGAAAACTGTTTTTT.

This clone came up a few times. The chain recombines TRBV2 with TRBJ1-2, with TRBD1 identical over 7 bases. Germline V CDR1 and CDR2: SNHLY, FYNNEI. V lost 5 bases and J lost 2; bases outside the gene matches: 2. This CDR3 spans 13 amino acids. The CDR3 sequence is CASSLQGNYGYTF. The CDR3 bases are TGTGCCAGCAGTTTACAGGGGAACTATGGCTACACCTTC. The variable domain in full, completed from reference TRBV2 and TRBJ1-2, reads EPEVTQTPSHQVTQMGQEVILRCVPISNHLYFYWYRQILGQKVEFLVSFYNNEISEKSEIFDDQFSVERPDGSNFTLKIRSTKLEDSAMYFCASSLQGNYGYTFGSGTRLTVV.

The V gene is TRBV11-3, the J gene TRBJ2-3; TRBD2 agrees at 7 bases. This CDR3 spans 16 amino acids. Germline V gene data show CDR1 as SGHNT and CDR2 as YENEEA. The junction had 4 bases not matched to a gene; V was cut back by 1 base and J by 0 bases. The DNA for the CDR3 is TGTGCCAGCAGCTTAGGGAGTAGCGGGAGCACAGATACGCAGTATTTT. Residues: CASSLGSSGSTDTQYF.

The chain recombines TRBV29-1 with TRBJ2-1, with D possibly called TRBD1 or TRBD2 (5 bases each). Germline CDR1 and CDR2: SQVTM and ANQGSEA. Deletions cut 6 bases from V and 9 bases from J, with 27 bases between. This CDR3 spans 16 amino acids. The CDR3 nucleotides are TGCAGCGTCTCTGAGACTCGGGGACGGTCGGTCTTTGAGCAGTTCTTC. This gives the protein CSVSETRGRSVFEQFF.

The rearrangement links TRBV2 to TRBJ1-4; D call uncertain. Trimming removed 7 bases at V and 1 base at J, with 10 bases between. CDR3 length: 14 amino acids. Germline V CDR1 and CDR2: SNHLY, FYNNEI. The CDR3 reads CASKAGRTNEKLFF. CDR3 sequence (DNA): TGTGCCAGCAAGGCGGGCAGAACTAATGAAAAACTGTTTTTT.

The V call is TRBV7-3, the J call TRBJ1-4; D is undetermined. CDR3 length equals 14 residues. Germline V gene data show CDR1 as SGHTA and CDR2 as FQGTGA. V dropped 0 bases and J dropped 8 bases, with 10 bases sitting between them. As DNA, the CDR3 is TGTGCCAGCAGCTTAACGGGAGGTGGCGAAAAACTGTTTTTT. Translated: CASSLTGGGEKLFF.

This chain joins TRBV9 and TRBJ1-1; the D is unclear. Germline V CDR1 and CDR2: SGDLS, YYNGEE. V gave up 3 bases and J gave up 0 bases, with 9 bases separating them. CDR3 length: 14 residues. CDR3 nucleotide sequence: TGTGCCAGCAGCGAACTCTCATTGAACACTGAAGCTTTCTTT. Its protein is CASSELSLNTEAFF.

The chain combines TRBV25-1 with TRBJ1-4, with 8 bases that match TRBD1. The CDR3 totals 18 residues. With V trimmed by 5 bases and J by 2 bases, 13 bases remained unmatched. Germline-derived CDR1 and CDR2 are MGHDK and SYGVNS. CDR3 sequence reads: CASSRRGTGVWTNEKLFF. The CDR3 DNA follows: TGTGCCAGCAGTCGACGCGGGACAGGCGTTTGGACTAATGAAAAACTGTTTTTT.

This clone showed up just a few times. This chain joins TRBV19 and TRBJ2-7; TRBD2 agrees at 7 bases. The CDR3 is 16 amino acids. Germline V CDR1 and CDR2: LNHDA, SQIVND (reference sequence). Trimming at V came to 1 base and at J to 0 bases, leaving 6 bases not matched to a gene. The CDR3 DNA sequence: TGTGCCAGTAGTATAGGGACTAGGGCGAGCTCCTACGAGCAGTACTTC. Translated: CASSIGTRASSYEQYF.

The rearrangement links TRBV7-8 to TRBJ2-7, with D perhaps TRBD2 (5 bases). The CDR3 spans 14 residues. Trimming removed 3 bases at V and 2 bases at J, with 11 bases between. CDR1 is SGHVS and CDR2 is FQNEAQ in the germline V gene. CDR3: CASSLTISTYEQYF. The CDR3, as DNA: TGTGCCAGCAGCTTGACTATCTCTACCTACGAGCAGTACTTC.